This T cell receptor beta chain was obtained from a study of identifying expanded T cells in peripheral blood (dated by TCRdb to between 2017 and 2020). Regarding the research as a whole: Technical replicates were generated by sequencing separate aliquots of the same genomic DNA pool, and four replicates were compared pairwise.

Remarks on this clone: Its recognized antigen is unknown. No clone much larger than this one lies a single base away; base qualities are absent.

The germline V gene gives CDR1 as SGHTA and CDR2 as FQGNSA. From cysteine to phenylalanine, the CDR3 is 14 amino acids long. Only CDR3 DNA is held: 42 bases, read in frame from base 1. The germline ends are 17 bases apart after V is trimmed by 5 bases and J by 7 bases. The immunoSEQ Assay, which uses bias-controlled multiplex PCR amplification of genomic DNA, was used to profile TCRbeta CDR3 regions. As for the original processing: The absolute abundance of each unique TCRbeta CDR3 region was quantified after sequences were collapsed and filtered. Differential abundance was assessed using a binomial (Fisher-equivalent) model and a beta-binomial model in which time-dependent variance fitted from healthy donors was added. Any clone with fewer than 5 combined templates was excluded, and a clone was called differentially abundant if its Benjamini-Hochberg FDR was below 0.01. The form v = (b*log(k)+a)^2 was used to model beta-binomial variance as a function of total template count across the two samples. Sourced from immuneACCESS, this table was stored by TCRdb with only in-frame sequences that have V and J called. A share of the clones is absent; for the studies checked, an unresolved V gene accounts for under half, and the remainder has no known explanation. V, J and clone size are those of that table, while D and trimming were read from the DNA. This sample gives 70,000 or so clones in total; roughly 90% of them show up just once. Clones ranked in the top ten supply 2.5% to 3.5% of the sample.

No immune events, such as infections, were documented for the healthy donors during the collection period. Blood repertoires from healthy donors were used as a training cohort for calibrating time-dependent variance in a beta-binomial model of differential abundance of T-cell clones. There were about 10 healthy donors in the training cohort, of whom 3 were female and 7 were male. An age range of roughly 25 to 70 years, with an average of approximately 43 years, was recorded for the donors. Whole blood was collected from each healthy donor at three time points spaced around 2 weeks apart and obtained from a commercial supplier. For immunosequencing, genomic DNA was extracted from whole blood that had not been sorted. Results and caveats for the whole study, not just this receptor: Between technical replicates the binomial model flagged approximately 1.2 differentially abundant clones, whereas over about 2 weeks the binomial model flagged about 15 and over approximately 4 weeks 19 to 20. Across all healthy-donor time intervals, the beta-binomial model significantly lowered both the number of clones called differentially abundant and the false-positive rate. Across all healthy donors, variance in clone template counts between approximately 2-week samples was found to increase significantly with total template count. The authors expected that over much longer intervals, such as months to years, biological variance in healthy repertoires might increase even further.

The origin of this receptor is a person aged 18-69 years in good health. What was sequenced was blood. The chain couples TRBV7-2 to TRBJ1-2; TRBD1 could be the D gene, as 6 bases match. Here is the DNA: TGTGCCAGCAGCACTTACAGGGAACAAGGTGGCTACACCTTC. It encodes CASSTYREQGGYTF. The entire variable domain, with the stretches around the CDR3 drawn from the reference TRBV7-2 and TRBJ1-2 proteins, is GAGVSQSPSNKVTEKGKDVELRCDPISGHTALYWYRQSLGQGLEFLIYFQGNSAPDKSGLPSDRFSAERTGGSVSTLTIQRTQQEDSAVYLCASSTYREQGGYTFGSGTRLTVV.